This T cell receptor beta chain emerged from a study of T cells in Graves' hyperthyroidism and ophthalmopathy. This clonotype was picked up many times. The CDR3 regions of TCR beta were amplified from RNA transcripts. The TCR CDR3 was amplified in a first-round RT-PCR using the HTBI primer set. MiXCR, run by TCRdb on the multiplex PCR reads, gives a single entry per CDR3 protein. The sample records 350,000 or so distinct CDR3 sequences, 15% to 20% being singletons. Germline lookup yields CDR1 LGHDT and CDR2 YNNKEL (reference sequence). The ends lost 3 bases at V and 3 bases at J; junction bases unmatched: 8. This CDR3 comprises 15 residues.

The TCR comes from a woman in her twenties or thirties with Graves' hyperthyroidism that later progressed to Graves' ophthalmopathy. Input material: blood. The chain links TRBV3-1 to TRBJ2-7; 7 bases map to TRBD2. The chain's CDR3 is CASSHTGGSIYEQYF. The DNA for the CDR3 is TGTGCCAGCAGCCACACGGGAGGTAGCATCTACGAGCAGTACTTC.